Each of the 14 T cell receptor beta chains below was sequenced from the same sample in a study of identical twins. TCRdb re-called the 5' RACE reads with MiXCR, one entry per CDR3 protein. The sample consists of fewer than 650,000 distinct CDR3 sequences, more than 9% of them appearing once. The same data also contributed to another study, on yellow fever vaccine responses in identical twins.

Sequencing was performed on PBMCs. These receptors originate from a woman aged 18-30 years in good health.

J is TRBJ2-7 and V is TRBV20-1; D is undetermined. The CDR3 extends over 13 amino acids. Trimming pared 2 bases from V and 4 bases from J, leaving 12 bases between. The V gene's germline CDR1 is DFQATT and CDR2 SNEGSKA (reference sequence). CDR3 nucleotides: TGCAGTGCTAGACACACTGAGGAATACGAGCAGTACTTC. This encodes CSARHTEEYEQYF.

This clonotype was seen many times. J is TRBJ1-3 and V is TRBV12-3 or TRBV12-4, with TRBD1 as a possible D gene (5 bases). This CDR3 comprises 14 residues. V was trimmed by 3 bases and J by 2 bases, leaving 8 bases between them. The CDR3 DNA reads TGTGCCAGCAGTTTGCTAGGGGCTGGAAACACCATATATTTT. It translates to CASSLLGAGNTIYF.

The chain uses TRBV11-2 and TRBJ2-1; D uncertain. Germline V gene data show CDR1 as SGHAT and CDR2 as FQNNGV. The V and J ends lost 5 bases and 3 bases respectively, with 14 bases between them. This CDR3 spans 15 amino acids. CDR3 nucleotide sequence: TGTGCCAGCAGCGCTGGCCGGGTTCTCTACAATGAGCAGTTCTTC. The encoded protein is CASSAGRVLYNEQFF.

This clonotype was counted between two and nine times. The chain recombines TRBV15 with TRBJ1-1; D uncertain. This CDR3 is 13 amino acids long. V lost 1 base, J lost 5 bases, and 8 bases lay in between. Germline loops: CDR1 LNHNV, CDR2 YYDKDF (reference sequence). Here the CDR3 DNA reads TGTGCCACCAGCAGAGGGGTGGGGACTGAAGCTTTCTTT. The encoded protein is CATSRGVGTEAFF.

The gene calls are TRBV20-1 and TRBJ2-3, with TRBD1 identical over 9 bases. Germline V gives CDR1 DFQATT, CDR2 SNEGSKA (reference sequence). The V and J ends lost 2 bases and 0 bases, in that order; junction bases with no gene match: 6. This CDR3 comprises 16 residues. The CDR3 reads CSARPRGQGSTDTQYF. In DNA form, the CDR3 reads TGCAGTGCTAGACCCCGGGGACAGGGAAGCACAGATACGCAGTATTTT.

This clonotype occurred many times. The chain carries TRBV5-1 and TRBJ2-7, with D maybe TRBD1 (6 bases). Deletions cut 5 bases from V and 4 bases from J, with 13 bases between. The CDR3 spans 13 residues. Germline CDR1 and CDR2: SGHRS and YFSETQ. The CDR3 sequence is CASREAGAYEQYF. The CDR3 nucleotides are TGCGCCAGCAGAGAGGCAGGGGCTTACGAGCAGTACTTC.

This clonotype was counted many times. The chain links TRBV5-5 to TRBJ2-2; perhaps TRBD2 as D (5 bases). Germline assignment: CDR1 SGHKS and CDR2 YYEKEE (reference sequence). The V end lost 1 base, the J end lost 4 bases, and 8 bases lay between the germline ends. This CDR3 spans 14 amino acids. The CDR3 sequence is CASSLFRGTGELFF. As DNA, the CDR3 is TGTGCCAGCAGCTTGTTTCGGGGCACCGGGGAGCTGTTTTTT.

This clonotype was recorded a few times. V gene TRBV7-2 combines with J gene TRBJ2-1; D perhaps matches TRBD2 (5 bases). The V gene lost 2 bases and the J gene lost 7 bases, with 18 bases spanning the gap. Germline V lookup: CDR1 SGHTA, CDR2 FQGNSA. The length of the CDR3 is 16 residues. DNA of the CDR3: TGTGCCAGCAGCTTATTATCGGGTCTTTCGGGGAATGAGCAGTTCTTC. It translates to CASSLLSGLSGNEQFF.

This clonotype was counted only a few times. This chain joins TRBV11-3 and TRBJ2-7, with no clear D. Germline CDR1 and CDR2: SGHNT and YENEEA. The CDR3 runs 9 residues. V dropped 7 bases and J dropped 13 bases, with 11 bases sitting between them. The CDR3 region is CASNYTRYF. The CDR3 coding sequence is TGTGCCAGCAACTACACCCGTTACTTC.

The V call is TRBV5-1, the J call TRBJ2-5; D call uncertain. This CDR3 is 14 amino acids long. Germline CDR1 and CDR2: SGHRS and YFSETQ. The V and J ends lost 0 bases and 5 bases respectively, with 11 bases between them. The CDR3 DNA reads as TGCGCCAGCAGCTTGGGAACAGCACGGGAGACCCAGTACTTC. Protein: CASSLGTARETQYF.

V usage is TRBV30 and J usage is TRBJ2-1; maybe TRBD2 (6 bases). This CDR3 has 16 amino acids. Trimming took 2 bases from V and 2 from J, leaving 16 bases between them. Germline values: CDR1 GTSNPN, CDR2 SVGIG (reference sequence). CDR3: CAWSPDLGSTYNEQFF. DNA for the CDR3: TGTGCCTGGAGTCCCGACCTCGGGAGCACCTACAATGAGCAGTTCTTC.

There are a few counts of this clonotype. This sequence joins TRBV5-1 and TRBJ2-5, with 7 bases fitting TRBD1. The CDR3 consists of 17 residues. The junction had 15 bases not matched to a gene; V was cut back by 4 bases and J by 3 bases. CDR1 and CDR2 from the germline V gene are SGHRS and YFSETQ. The CDR3 is CASSRLPNQQGKETQYF. CDR3 nucleotides: TGCGCCAGCAGCCGGCTTCCCAACCAACAGGGGAAAGAGACCCAGTACTTC.

The V and J genes are TRBV27 and TRBJ2-5; tentatively, D is TRBD2 (5 bases). The CDR3 has 13 amino acids. CDR1 and CDR2 (germline): MNHEY, SMNVEV (reference sequence). Trimming left V 7 bases short and J 5 bases short, with 14 bases between. DNA for the CDR3: TGTGCCAGCAAAGCGGACCTCTGGGAGACCCAGTACTTC. Protein product: CASKADLWETQYF.

This clonotype was detected a few times. The chain has TRBV27 and TRBJ2-5; tentatively, D is TRBD1 or TRBD2 (5 bases each). The CDR3 consists of 16 residues. Trimming pared 1 base from V and 1 base from J, leaving 13 bases between. Germline V gene data show CDR1 as MNHEY and CDR2 as SMNVEV (reference sequence). The CDR3: CASSLFPGPLQETQYF. CDR3 bases: TGTGCCAGCAGTTTATTTCCGGGGCCCCTCCAAGAGACCCAGTACTTC.